This T cell receptor beta chain was recorded in a study of T-cell memory formation after mild COVID-19. Study-level information: Across donors, TCR clusters were largely donor specific. Regarding the study as a whole: Clones contracting over day 15 to 85 were CD4/CD8 balanced, with later expanders leaning CD4+. There were some responding clones in pre-infection memory, which suggested that cross-reactive memory had joined.

Notes on this clonotype: Antigen specificity is unknown.

Constant-segment-primed 5'RACE gave TCR alpha and TCR beta cDNA libraries with sample barcodes and UMIs. TCRdb fed the 5' RACE reads into MiXCR, producing one record per CDR3 protein. This table holds 430,000 or so distinct CDR3 sequences, around a quarter found once. CDR1 is SGHDT, CDR2 YYEEEE, per germline. The CDR3 runs to 12 residues. Trimming stripped 1 base from V and 12 bases from J, with 11 bases between. The TCR comes from an adult woman who had mild COVID-19 (a few samples of this study predate the infection). Cell type and time point are not known. Specimen: PBMCs or a T cell subset sorted from them (not recorded which). This sequence joins TRBV5-6 and TRBJ2-1; D unclear. CDR3 in amino acids: CASSLSVGGQFF. The CDR3 DNA is TGTGCCAGCAGCTTGTCGGTAGGTGGGCAGTTCTTC.